The entry below describes one T cell receptor beta chain. Using immunoSEQ multiplex PCR, the repertoire was profiled, and TCRdb retains in-frame clones only, with some absent. The top ten hold approximately 1.9% of the sample, which has 70,000 to 95,000 clones, around nine tenths seen once. The sample comes from a study of T cell changes during pregnancy in multiple sclerosis. The CDR3 contains 14 residues. Germline-derived CDR1 and CDR2 are MNHEY and SMNVEV (reference sequence). Trimming removed 2 bases from V and 5 bases from J; junction bases left unmatched: 3. The V call is TRBV27, the J call TRBJ1-5; 7 bases are a match to TRBD1. The specimen was peripheral blood, collected before pregnancy. This receptor was obtained from a female donor with multiple sclerosis, enrolled in a pregnancy study. Here the CDR3 reads CASSLRTGDQPQHF. DNA of the CDR3: TGTGCCAGCAGTTTACGGACAGGTGATCAGCCCCAGCATTTT.